These 27 T cell receptor beta chains were all obtained from the same sample, sequenced in a study of blood T cells in healthy people across ages. Primers used in a second PCR of about 6 to 11 cycles were a sample-barcoded 5' primer and a J-beta primer mix. In TCRdb, the 5' RACE reads were re-called with MiXCR into one record per CDR3 protein. The table records around 870,000 distinct CDR3 sequences, 25% to 35% of them present only once. The sequenced sample consisted of blood. These receptor sequences come from a woman older than 75 in good health.

This clonotype turned up a few times. J is TRBJ2-2 and V is TRBV9; D possibly corresponds to TRBD1 (6 bases). CDR1 SGDLS and CDR2 YYNGEE come from the germline V gene. V dropped 6 bases and J dropped 0 bases, with 9 bases sitting between them. This CDR3 comprises 14 residues. The CDR3 region has the DNA TGTGCCAGCAACTACAGGGCGAACACCGGGGAGCTGTTTTTT. This gives the protein CASNYRANTGELFF.

The gene calls are TRBV6-2 or TRBV6-3 and TRBJ1-1; D gene unclear. Germline V lookup: CDR1 MNHEY, CDR2 SVGEGT. The CDR3 contains 16 residues. V was shortened by 0 bases and J by 0 bases, with 11 bases between the two germline ends. In DNA form, the CDR3 reads TGTGCCAGCAGTTACTCCCCCAAAACGGTGAACACTGAAGCTTTCTTT. It is translated as CASSYSPKTVNTEAFF.

In this sample, this clonotype turned up a few times. The chain employs TRBV20-1 and TRBJ2-2; tentative D call: TRBD1 (6 bases). The CDR3 covers 16 residues. CDR1 and CDR2 (germline): DFQATT, SNEGSKA (reference sequence). V was trimmed by 0 bases and J by 1 base, leaving 12 bases between them. The CDR3 sequence: CSAREVGAMNTGELFF. The CDR3 DNA sequence: TGCAGTGCTAGAGAAGTGGGGGCTATGAACACCGGGGAGCTGTTTTTT.

This sequence joins TRBV5-8 and TRBJ1-2; no clear D gene. The CDR3 runs to 14 residues. Germline-derived CDR1 and CDR2 are SGHTS and YDEGEE. With 0 bases removed from V and 0 bases from J, the gap between germline ends came to 6 bases. CDR3: CASSLGLTNYGYTF. Here the CDR3 DNA reads TGTGCCAGCAGCTTGGGGCTTACTAACTATGGCTACACCTTC. Together with reference TRBV5-8 and TRBJ1-2, the CDR3 gives the full variable domain: EAGVTQSPTHLIKTRGQQATLRCSPISGHTSVYWYQQALGLGLQFLLWYDEGEERNRGNFPPRFSGRQFPNYSSELNVNALELEDSALYLCASSLGLTNYGYTFGSGTRLTVV.

This clonotype came up many times. The gene calls are TRBV15 and TRBJ1-5, with unresolved D. The CDR3 is made up of 15 amino acids. Germline assignment: CDR1 LNHNV and CDR2 YYDKDF (reference sequence). V gave up 1 base and J gave up 3 bases, with 10 bases separating them. CDR3 loop: CATSRVDTYNQPQHF. The CDR3 bases are TGTGCCACCAGCAGAGTAGACACTTACAATCAGCCCCAGCATTTT.

The V and J genes are TRBV20-1 and TRBJ2-5, with TRBD2 matching 13 bases. V shed 5 bases, J shed 5 bases, and the junction held 5 bases outside the gene matches. Germline CDR1 DFQATT, CDR2 SNEGSKA (reference sequence). This CDR3 is 14 amino acids long. CDR3 loop: CSAPTSGGSETQYF. The CDR3 region has the DNA TGCAGTGCTCCGACTAGCGGGGGGTCGGAGACCCAGTACTTC.

The table lists this clonotype with a few counts. This chain connects TRBV6-2 or TRBV6-3 to TRBJ1-1; D may be TRBD1 (5 bases). This CDR3 spans 16 amino acids. Trimming left V 5 bases short and J 5 bases short, with 21 bases between. CDR1 and CDR2 from the germline V gene are MNHEY and SVGEGT. The CDR3 reads CASSHAPGRVETEAFF. In DNA, the CDR3 is TGTGCCAGCAGTCACGCGCCAGGGAGGGTCGAGACTGAAGCTTTCTTT.

A remark on this clonotype: Just one base apart from a much larger clone, this may be a read error. The V gene is TRBV14, the J gene TRBJ2-1; TRBD2 matches 12 bases. The CDR3 contains 17 residues. The germline gives CDR1 SGHDN, CDR2 FVKESK. CDR3 DNA: TGTGCCGGCAGCCAAGATACCGGACTAGCGGGGTTGAATGAGCAGTTCTTC. Translated: CAGSQDTGLAGLNEQFF. The full variable domain, its missing parts supplied by reference TRBV14 and TRBJ2-1, is EAGVTQFPSHSVIEKGQTVTLRCDPISGHDNLYWYRRVMGKEIKFLLHFVKESKQDESGMPNNRFLAERTGGTYSTLKVQPAELEDSGVYFCAGSQDTGLAGLNEQFFGPGTRLTVL.

This clonotype was seen repeatedly, ten times or more. The V call is TRBV12-3 or TRBV12-4, the J call TRBJ2-3; 10 bases fit TRBD2. The CDR3 consists of 14 residues. Losses at the gene ends were 6 bases for V and 5 bases for J; bases not matched to a gene: 5. The CDR3 sequence: CASRKRGGLDTQYF. In DNA, the CDR3 is TGTGCCAGCAGAAAGCGGGGGGGCTTAGATACGCAGTATTTT.

This clonotype was recorded a few times. The gene calls are TRBV28 and TRBJ1-5; D unclear. The CDR3 totals 14 residues. Germline V gives CDR1 MDHEN, CDR2 SYDVKM. V lost 6 bases and J lost 5, with 14 bases in between. The CDR3 DNA follows: TGTGCCAGCAGCTCCGGAGCACTCCATCAGCCCCAGCATTTT. It encodes CASSSGALHQPQHF.

This clonotype came up many times. The V call is TRBV6-2 or TRBV6-3, the J call TRBJ2-4, with D perhaps matching TRBD1 (7 bases). With 3 bases removed from V and 10 bases from J, the gap between germline ends came to 13 bases. The CDR3 consists of 13 residues. Germline CDR1 reads MNHEY; CDR2 reads SVGEGT. The CDR3 reads CASSYRRDSIQYF. The CDR3 region has the DNA TGTGCCAGCAGTTATAGGAGGGACAGTATTCAGTACTTC.

The table lists this clonotype with many counts. V and J are TRBV12-3 or TRBV12-4 and TRBJ1-1, with a tentative D call TRBD1 (5 bases). This CDR3 contains 13 residues. V lost 5 bases and J lost 1, with 8 bases in between. The CDR3 DNA follows: TGTGCCAGCAGTGCCGGGGGGAACACTGAAGCTTTCTTT. It translates to CASSAGGNTEAFF.

The gene calls are TRBV7-2 and TRBJ2-1; 10 nucleotides line up with TRBD1. Germline CDR1 and CDR2: SGHTA and FQGNSA. This CDR3 is 17 amino acids long. V was pared by 0 bases and J by 7 bases, with 9 bases of the junction left unmatched. CDR3 DNA sequence: TGTGCCAGCAGCTTAGCGAAATGGGACAGGGGCCGGAATGAGCAGTTCTTC. Translated: CASSLAKWDRGRNEQFF. Supplemented by reference TRBV7-2 and TRBJ2-1, the full variable domain reads GAGVSQSPSNKVTEKGKDVELRCDPISGHTALYWYRQSLGQGLEFLIYFQGNSAPDKSGLPSDRFSAERTGGSVSTLTIQRTQQEDSAVYLCASSLAKWDRGRNEQFFGPGTRLTVL.

The chain uses TRBV6-1 and TRBJ2-7; D may be TRBD2 (6 bases). The CDR3 consists of 14 residues. With 4 bases removed from V and 2 bases from J, the gap between germline ends came to 12 bases. Germline V gene data show CDR1 as MNHNS and CDR2 as SASEGT. CDR3 DNA sequence: TGTGCCAGCAGTGGGCCCGGGGGTACCTACGAGCAGTACTTC. This encodes CASSGPGGTYEQYF.

This clonotype was found a few times. The V call is TRBV7-2, the J call TRBJ2-2; D is ambiguous. Germline CDR1 is SGHTA and CDR2 is FQGNSA. The CDR3 totals 15 residues. V was clipped by 8 bases and J by 2 bases, with 15 bases between them. In nucleotides, the CDR3 is TGTGCCAGCCTCCTTACTACACTCAACACCGGGGAGCTGTTTTTT. Its protein product is CASLLTTLNTGELFF.

The chain couples TRBV29-1 to TRBJ1-4; D unclear. Germline CDR1 reads SQVTM; CDR2 reads ANQGSEA. The CDR3 is 15 residues long. V lost 1 base to trimming and J lost 8 bases, with 17 bases between them. CDR3 sequence: CSVEAIEGFGEKLFF. CDR3 DNA: TGCAGCGTTGAAGCGATTGAAGGGTTCGGGGAAAAACTGTTTTTT.

The genes are TRBV20-1 and TRBJ2-1; D remains ambiguous. Germline CDR1 is DFQATT and CDR2 is SNEGSKA (reference sequence). This CDR3 spans 13 amino acids. The V end lost 5 bases, the J end lost 3 bases, and 11 bases lay between the germline ends. The CDR3 DNA sequence: TGCAGTGCTGAGAGGTCTGGCTACAATGAGCAGTTCTTC. As protein: CSAERSGYNEQFF.

This clonotype came up many times. The chain links TRBV6-6 to TRBJ2-7, with TRBD1 matching over 7 bases. CDR3 length equals 15 residues. Per the germline V gene, CDR1 is MNHNY and CDR2 is SVGAGI (reference sequence). V lost 2 bases, J lost 0 bases, and 4 bases stayed unmatched. The CDR3 loop is CASSYRQGLSYEQYF. DNA for the CDR3: TGTGCCAGCAGTTACCGACAGGGCCTCTCCTACGAGCAGTACTTC.

This chain connects TRBV5-1 to TRBJ2-7, with 8 nucleotides matching TRBD1. CDR1 is SGHRS and CDR2 is YFSETQ in the germline V gene. The CDR3 is 15 residues long. V was pared by 0 bases and J by 3 bases, with 5 bases of the junction left unmatched. This chain's CDR3 is CASSLVGQVNYEQYF. DNA of the CDR3: TGCGCCAGCAGCTTGGTGGGACAGGTTAACTACGAGCAGTACTTC.

This clonotype was seen a few times. This chain links TRBV7-6 with TRBJ2-5; D might be TRBD1 (5 bases). The J call may be wrong; the DNA end is better matched by TRBJ2-7. The CDR3 covers 13 residues. The germline V gene has CDR1 SGHVS and CDR2 FNYEAQ. The CDR3 coding sequence is TGTGCCAGCAGCCTTGGGTTCAGGGACGAGCAGTACTTC. This codes for CASSLGFRDEQYF.

The rearrangement uses TRBV6-1 and TRBJ1-1; D is unclear. CDR3 length equals 14 residues. CDR1 and CDR2 (germline): MNHNS, SASEGT. Trimming left V 8 bases short and J 5 bases short, with 18 bases between. CDR3 DNA sequence: TGTGCCAGCCGCCAAGACCCCCAATTAACTGAAGCTTTCTTT. This codes for CASRQDPQLTEAFF.

This clonotype was recorded at least ten times. The chain has TRBV11-2 and TRBJ2-5; 7 bases are shared with TRBD2. The V and J ends lost 0 bases and 4 bases, in that order; junction bases with no gene match: 5. The germline V gene has CDR1 SGHAT and CDR2 FQNNGV. CDR3 length: 15 residues. The CDR3 protein is CASSLEGGGGETQYF. The DNA for the CDR3 is TGTGCCAGCAGCTTAGAGGGGGGGGGAGGAGAGACCCAGTACTTC.

The CDR3 region is CASSYAGLATPTRTDTQYF. The CDR3 DNA is TGTGCCAGCAGTTACGCGGGACTAGCAACCCCAACCCGCACAGATACGCAGTATTTT. V gene TRBV6-2 or TRBV6-3 combines with J gene TRBJ2-3; 9 bases map to TRBD2. Germline V lookup: CDR1 MNHEY, CDR2 SVGEGT. There are 19 residues in the CDR3. J was trimmed by 1 base and V by 2 bases; bases with no gene match: 13.

The chain carries TRBV18 and TRBJ2-7, with D tentatively TRBD1 (6 bases). The CDR3 has 16 amino acids. The germline V and J ends were trimmed by 0 bases and 0 bases, with 12 bases remaining between them. The germline gives CDR1 KGHSH, CDR2 LQKENI. This CDR3 reads CASSPPGTGISYEQYF. DNA for the CDR3: TGTGCCAGCTCACCACCAGGAACAGGGATCTCCTACGAGCAGTACTTC.

As regards this clonotype: An end of the junction does not agree with germline; a read error may underlie this. The gene calls are TRBV14 and TRBJ2-4; a weak D match, TRBD1 (6 bases). CDR3 length: 14 amino acids. Germline CDR1 reads SGHDN; CDR2 reads FVKESK. The CDR3 sequence is CASSQAGAQNIQNF. Written as DNA, the CDR3 is TGTGCCAGCAGCCAAGCAGGGGCCCAAAACATTCAGAACTTC.

This clonotype was detected ten times or more. The genes are TRBV5-1 and TRBJ2-1, with a tentative D call TRBD1 (6 bases). Germline-derived CDR1 and CDR2 are SGHRS and YFSETQ. With 4 bases removed from V and 1 base from J, the gap between germline ends came to 21 bases. The CDR3 extends over 18 amino acids. This CDR3 reads CASSVDRTRRGSYNEQFF. CDR3 nucleotide sequence: TGCGCCAGCAGCGTGGACAGAACTAGAAGGGGGTCCTACAATGAGCAGTTCTTC.

This clonotype came up a few times. This chain joins TRBV10-3 and TRBJ1-5, with unresolved D. Germline CDR1 reads ENHRY; CDR2 reads SYGVKD. V was cut by 0 bases and J by 4 bases, with 7 bases left in between. The CDR3 length is 14 residues. The CDR3: CAISESLVNQPQHF. CDR3 DNA: TGTGCCATCAGTGAGTCGTTAGTTAATCAGCCCCAGCATTTT.